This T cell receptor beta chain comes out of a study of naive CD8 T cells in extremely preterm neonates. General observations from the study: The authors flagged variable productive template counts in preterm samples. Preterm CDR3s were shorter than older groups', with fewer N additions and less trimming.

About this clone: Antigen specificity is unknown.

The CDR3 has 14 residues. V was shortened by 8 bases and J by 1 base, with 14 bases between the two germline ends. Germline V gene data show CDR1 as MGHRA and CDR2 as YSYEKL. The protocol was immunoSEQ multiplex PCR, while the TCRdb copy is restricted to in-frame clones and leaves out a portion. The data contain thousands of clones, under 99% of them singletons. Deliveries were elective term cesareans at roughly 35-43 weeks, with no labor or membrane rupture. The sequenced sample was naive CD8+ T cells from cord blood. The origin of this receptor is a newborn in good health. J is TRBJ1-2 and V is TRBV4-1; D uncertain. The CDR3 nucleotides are TGCGCCAGCGCCAAAGCCGGGGATAACTATGGCTACACCTTC. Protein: CASAKAGDNYGYTF.